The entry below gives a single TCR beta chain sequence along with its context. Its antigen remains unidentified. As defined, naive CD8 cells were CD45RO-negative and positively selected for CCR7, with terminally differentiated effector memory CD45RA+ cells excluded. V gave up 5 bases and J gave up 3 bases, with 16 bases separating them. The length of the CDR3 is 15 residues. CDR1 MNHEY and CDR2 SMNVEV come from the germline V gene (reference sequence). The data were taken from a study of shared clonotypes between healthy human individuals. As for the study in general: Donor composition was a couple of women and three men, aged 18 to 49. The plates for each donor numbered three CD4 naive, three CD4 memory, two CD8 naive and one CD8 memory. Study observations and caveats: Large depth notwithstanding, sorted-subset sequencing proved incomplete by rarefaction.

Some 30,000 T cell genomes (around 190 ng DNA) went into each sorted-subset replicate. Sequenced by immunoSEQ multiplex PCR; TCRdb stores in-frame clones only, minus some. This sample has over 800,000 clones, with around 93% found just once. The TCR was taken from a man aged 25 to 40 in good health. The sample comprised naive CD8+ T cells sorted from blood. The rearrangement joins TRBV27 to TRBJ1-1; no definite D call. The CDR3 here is CASSPRVTRHTEAFF. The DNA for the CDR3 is TGTGCCAGCAGTCCAAGGGTCACCCGGCACACTGAAGCTTTCTTT.